This T cell receptor (beta chain) was found in a study of blood T cell repertoires in COVID-19. For the study at large: Researchers got acute and convalescent COVID-19 samples from the United States, Italy and Spain. PBMCs, B-cell-depleted T cells, or T cells provided the cDNA or gDNA that made up the material.

Original analysis: From reference gene primer amplification, estimates of nucleated cell counts were derived. Assay used: immunoSEQ multiplex PCR; TCRdb lists only in-frame clones, some missing. For V, J and clone size, that table is used; D and trimming come from the DNA. The sample carries more than 200,000 clones, more than 85% recorded once. This CDR3 region has 16 residues. The germline gives CDR1 SGHRS, CDR2 YFSETQ. Trimming cost V 4 bases and J 8 bases; bases outside gene matches: 12. The V call is TRBV5-1, the J call TRBJ2-1, with 10 bases matching TRBD2. The TCR sequence derives from a woman aged 50 to 65 with COVID-19, enrolled during active disease. Sequencing was performed on peripheral blood. The CDR3 loop is CASSRGDSGGQYEQFF. CDR3 nucleotides: TGCGCCAGCAGCCGTGGGGATAGCGGGGGGCAGTATGAGCAGTTCTTC.